This T cell receptor (beta chain) was identified during a study of T cell responses to AZD1222 COVID-19 vaccine. This CDR3 contains 14 residues. Germline CDR1 and CDR2: MNHEY and SMNVEV (reference sequence). Trimming cost V 5 bases and J 0 bases, with 10 bases left between them. Sequencing was performed with immunoSEQ multiplex PCR; in TCRdb, only in-frame clones are kept and a portion is missing. Seen here are over 95,000 clones, around nine tenths observed once, and the top ten hold about 2.5%. Sequencing was performed on peripheral blood, taken on day 0 of AZD1222 vaccination. The source is an adult in good health. The V and J genes are TRBV27 and TRBJ1-1; D not resolved. The CDR3 reads CASSGGVMNTEAFF. DNA of the CDR3: TGTGCCAGCAGTGGTGGGGTCATGAACACTGAAGCTTTCTTT.